This passage covers 20 T cell receptor beta chains from one sample sequenced in a study of shared clonotypes between healthy human individuals. Sequencing was performed with immunoSEQ multiplex PCR; in TCRdb, only in-frame clones are kept and a portion is missing. Altogether 2 million to 2.5 million clones are present, roughly 92% being singletons, with the ten largest covering approximately 0.39%. The specimen sequenced was naive CD4+ T cells from PBMCs. Indicated subset: CD45RA+ positively selected. The receptors shown here come from a man aged 18 to 35 in good health. Some clones in this sample may be carry-over from other donors' samples.

This clone came up once. The chain joins TRBV19 to TRBJ2-7, with D unclear. Germline CDR1 reads LNHDA; CDR2 reads SQIVND (reference sequence). The CDR3 consists of 15 residues. V lost 6 bases and J 0 bases, leaving 15 bases between the germline ends. The CDR3 nucleotides are TGTGCCAGTAGCCTTCGACGGCCCTCCTCCTACGAGCAGTACTTC. This encodes CASSLRRPSSYEQYF.

This chain's CDR3 is CASSPGTGAGGELFF. CDR3 bases: TGTGCCAGCAGCCCTGGGACAGGGGCCGGCGGGGAGCTGTTTTTT. The chain combines TRBV5-6 with TRBJ2-2; 10 positions match TRBD1. V dropped 4 bases and J dropped 7; count of bases not matched to a gene: 7. CDR1 and CDR2 (germline): SGHDT, YYEEEE. The CDR3 covers 15 residues.

This sequence joins TRBV29-1 and TRBJ2-1, with 8 positions matching TRBD2. The CDR3 length is 13 residues. The V and J ends lost 4 bases and 8 bases, in that order; junction bases with no gene match: 7. Germline V gives CDR1 SQVTM, CDR2 ANQGSEA. In nucleotides, the CDR3 is TGCAGCGTTGCCCCAGCGGGAGTGGATGAGCAGTTCTTC. Translation: CSVAPAGVDEQFF.

The V call is TRBV9, the J call TRBJ2-5; D might be TRBD1 or TRBD2, each matching 5 bases. V was cut by 4 bases and J by 4 bases, with 20 bases left in between. CDR3 length equals 16 residues. Germline loops: CDR1 SGDLS, CDR2 YYNGEE. CDR3 in amino acids: CASSRLGTTPPETQYF. Written as DNA, the CDR3 is TGTGCCAGCAGCAGGCTAGGGACCACGCCCCCAGAGACCCAGTACTTC.

The chain carries TRBV29-1 and TRBJ1-2, with D perhaps matching TRBD1 (5 bases). The germline V gene encodes CDR1 SQVTM and CDR2 ANQGSEA. V lost 4 bases and J 1 base, leaving 13 bases between the germline ends. CDR3 length: 14 residues. This chain's CDR3 is CSVAGSQGNYGYTF. CDR3 nucleotides: TGCAGCGTTGCGGGGTCGCAGGGTAACTATGGCTACACCTTC.

This chain connects TRBV9 to TRBJ2-1; 12 bases line up with TRBD2. Germline assignment: CDR1 SGDLS and CDR2 YYNGEE. The CDR3 is made up of 15 amino acids. J was trimmed by 7 bases and V by 4 bases; bases with no gene match: 6. This CDR3 is CASSLTGTSGNEQFF. DNA for the CDR3: TGTGCCAGCAGCTTAACCGGGACTAGCGGGAATGAGCAGTTCTTC.

This rearrangement joins TRBV11-3 to TRBJ2-3; maybe TRBD1 (5 bases). Trimming took off 6 bases at V and 5 bases at J, with 9 bases between the two ends. Germline CDR1 and CDR2: SGHNT and YENEEA. The CDR3 runs to 12 residues. The CDR3 protein is CASSAGKDTQYF. DNA of the CDR3: TGTGCCAGCAGTGCAGGGAAAGATACGCAGTATTTT.

The chain has TRBV20-1 and TRBJ1-4, with D uncertain. This CDR3 has 11 residues. V lost 5 bases, J lost 4 bases, and 5 bases lay in between. CDR1 and CDR2 from the germline V gene are DFQATT and SNEGSKA (reference sequence). CDR3 protein: CSAFFNEKLFF. The CDR3 DNA reads as TGCAGTGCTTTCTTTAATGAAAAACTGTTTTTT.

The chain recombines TRBV28 with TRBJ2-7, with 9 bases fitting TRBD1. The germline gives CDR1 MDHEN, CDR2 SYDVKM. The V segment lost 8 bases and the J segment 4 bases; nucleotides outside the gene matches: 12. This CDR3 has 15 residues. The CDR3 here is CASGLTHRGRYEQYF. CDR3 in DNA: TGTGCCAGCGGCCTCACACACAGGGGGCGGTACGAGCAGTACTTC.

V usage is TRBV30 and J usage is TRBJ2-2, with D possibly matching TRBD1 (5 bases). The CDR3 is made up of 16 amino acids. The V gene lost 3 bases and the J gene lost 6 bases, with 20 bases spanning the gap. Per the germline V gene, CDR1 is GTSNPN and CDR2 is SVGIG (reference sequence). CDR3 protein: CAWSLKGKGIAGELFF. In DNA form, the CDR3 reads TGTGCCTGGAGCCTCAAGGGGAAGGGGATAGCCGGGGAGCTGTTTTTT.

Turning to this clone: The sample carries other DNA sequences with the same CDR3. V and J are TRBV9 and TRBJ2-2, with 7 bases matching TRBD1. V lost 4 bases to trimming and J lost 4 bases; unmatched junction nucleotides: 4. CDR1 is SGDLS, CDR2 YYNGEE, per germline. This CDR3 has 14 amino acids. In nucleotides, the CDR3 is TGTGCCAGCAGCCCTCGACAGGGCACCGGGGAGCTGTTTTTT. The encoded protein is CASSPRQGTGELFF.

V and J are TRBV6-5 and TRBJ1-2; D may be TRBD1 (6 bases). V lost 0 bases to trimming and J lost 5 bases, with 13 bases between them. The length of the CDR3 is 15 residues. The V gene's germline CDR1 is MNHEY and CDR2 SVGAGI. CDR3 DNA sequence: TGTGCCAGCAGTTACTCGATGGGACAAACGTATGGCTACACCTTC. Its translation: CASSYSMGQTYGYTF.

As for this clone: The junction departs from the called germline gene at one end, perhaps through a read error. The chain links TRBV6-6 to TRBJ2-7; D may correspond to TRBD1 or TRBD2 (6 bases each). The CDR3 extends over 13 amino acids. CDR1 MNHNY and CDR2 SVGAGI come from the germline V gene (reference sequence). DNA of the CDR3: TGTGCCAGCAGTAACTCGGGGGCAGGGGAGCAGTACTTC. Its protein is CASSNSGAGEQYF.

The chain links TRBV30 to TRBJ2-6, with D unclear. There are 14 residues in the CDR3. V lost 1 base and J lost 2, with 6 bases in between. Germline CDR1 reads GTSNPN; CDR2 reads SVGIG (reference sequence). Here the CDR3 reads CAWSGIAGANVLTF. The CDR3 bases are TGTGCCTGGAGTGGCATTGCTGGGGCCAACGTCCTGACTTTC.

The chain links TRBV5-4 to TRBJ2-3, with D perhaps matching TRBD2 (6 bases). The CDR3 loop spans 17 amino acids. V lost 1 base and J lost 7, with 22 bases in between. Germline V gene sequence: CDR1 SGHNT, CDR2 YYREEE (reference sequence). CDR3 coding DNA: TGTGCCAGCAGCTTGTCGTTGGTAGCGGATGCTTTGAATACGCAGTATTTT. It encodes CASSLSLVADALNTQYF.

The chain has TRBV4-3 and TRBJ1-4, with unresolved D. CDR1 is LGHNA and CDR2 is YSLEER in the germline V gene. The CDR3 is 15 amino acids. Trimming removed 3 bases from V and 0 bases from J, with 8 bases in between. CDR3 nucleotide sequence: TGCGCCAGCAGCCAGGCGGCGACAACTAATGAAAAACTGTTTTTT. As protein: CASSQAATTNEKLFF.

Only one count was recorded for this clone. The chain uses TRBV28 and TRBJ1-1; D call uncertain. This CDR3 spans 16 amino acids. Germline loops: CDR1 MDHEN, CDR2 SYDVKM. V lost 3 bases and J lost 5, with 19 bases in between. CDR3 amino acids: CASSLVTASSGTEAFF. In DNA, the CDR3 is TGTGCCAGCAGTTTGGTTACAGCATCCTCGGGGACTGAAGCTTTCTTT.

The chain carries TRBV28 and TRBJ2-3; D might be TRBD1 or TRBD2, each matching 5 bases. Germline CDR1 MDHEN, CDR2 SYDVKM. Trimming removed 6 bases at V and 1 base at J, with 17 bases between. This CDR3 is built from 16 residues. The CDR3 DNA follows: TGTGCCAGCAGCCCCCGGTTAGGGACGGGCACAGATACGCAGTATTTT. Amino acid sequence: CASSPRLGTGTDTQYF.

As concerns this clone: Other DNA sequences in this specimen translate into the identical CDR3. The chain recombines TRBV28 with TRBJ2-6; D unresolved. CDR3 length equals 15 residues. V lost 2 bases and J 1 base, leaving 6 bases between the germline ends. Germline V gives CDR1 MDHEN, CDR2 SYDVKM. DNA of the CDR3: TGTGCCAGCAGTTTACCAGGTTCTGGGGCCAACGTCCTGACTTTC. This gives the protein CASSLPGSGANVLTF.

This sequence joins TRBV28 and TRBJ2-2; 14 nucleotides align to TRBD2. V was clipped by 2 bases and J by 6 bases; unmatched bases: 2. The CDR3 is made up of 16 amino acids. Germline V gives CDR1 MDHEN, CDR2 SYDVKM. DNA for the CDR3: TGTGCCAGCAGTTTACCGGGACTAGCGGGAGCCGGGGAGCTGTTTTTT. Its translation is CASSLPGLAGAGELFF.